The 30 T cell receptor beta chains listed next were all sequenced from one sample in a study of T cell therapy after organ transplantation. The assay was immunoSEQ multiplex PCR, and TCRdb's table has in-frame clones only and misses some. The data hold approximately 20,000 clones, with about 81% observed a single time. Time point: 4-8 weeks after completion of therapy. Their antigens are not known. The material was CD8+ T cells from blood, obtained after autologous CMV-specific T cell therapy. The source of these receptors is a human patient who had received a solid organ transplant and had CMV disease. Some T cells may possibly be graft donor cells.

The chain carries TRBV7-9 and TRBJ2-3; TRBD2 aligns across 10 bases. CDR1 and CDR2 from the germline V gene are SEHNR and FQNEAQ (reference sequence). CDR3 length: 16 amino acids. Germline trimming cut 3 bases from V and 2 bases from J; bases unmatched to any gene: 5. Here the CDR3 DNA reads TGTGCCAGCAGCTTCCTAGCGGGGGCCCTCACAGATACGCAGTATTTT. Translation: CASSFLAGALTDTQYF.

V and J are TRBV11-2 and TRBJ2-7; the D is unclear. Germline V gives CDR1 SGHAT, CDR2 FQNNGV. The CDR3 spans 15 residues. The ends were cut back, 0 bases at V and 0 bases at J, with 9 bases in the middle. The CDR3 DNA reads as TGTGCCAGCAGCTTAGAAGGCCGGAGCTCCTACGAGCAGTACTTC. Translating it yields CASSLEGRSSYEQYF.

This chain links TRBV6-5 with TRBJ1-2, with TRBD1 matching over 8 bases. V shed 0 bases, J shed 4 bases, and the junction held 4 bases outside the gene matches. CDR1 and CDR2 (germline): MNHEY, SVGAGI. This CDR3 spans 15 amino acids. The CDR3 DNA follows: TGTGCCAGCAGTTACTCGACGACAGGGGCCTATGGCTACACCTTC. Translated: CASSYSTTGAYGYTF.

By sample fraction, this clone is medium-sized (0.01 to 0.1%). The chain has TRBV7-2 and TRBJ2-1; TRBD2 matches 11 bases. The CDR3 is 15 amino acids. Trimming at V came to 2 bases and at J to 9 bases, leaving 6 bases not matched to a gene. CDR1 and CDR2 (germline): SGHTA, FQGNSA. Here the CDR3 reads CASSLSLAGGGEQFF. The CDR3 DNA follows: TGTGCCAGCAGCTTATCCCTAGCGGGAGGCGGTGAGCAGTTCTTC.

The genes are TRBV30 and TRBJ1-1; no firm D call. Germline-derived CDR1 and CDR2 are GTSNPN and SVGIG (reference sequence). V dropped 3 bases and J dropped 10 bases, with 15 bases sitting between them. The CDR3 runs to 12 residues. The CDR3 loop is CAWSALRKRAFF. The CDR3 DNA sequence: TGTGCCTGGAGCGCCCTCAGAAAAAGAGCTTTCTTT.

The gene calls are TRBV14 and TRBJ2-5; 8 positions agree with TRBD1. Per germline, CDR1 SGHDN and CDR2 FVKESK. This CDR3 is built from 16 residues. V lost 1 base to trimming and J lost 5 bases; unmatched junction nucleotides: 9. In nucleotides, the CDR3 is TGTGCCAGCAGCCAAGGAGGACAGGGAAGAGGGGAGACCCAGTACTTC. Translating it yields CASSQGGQGRGETQYF.

As for this clone: One end of the junction is discordant with germline, which a read error may explain. The gene calls are TRBV10-2 and TRBJ2-3; TRBD2 agrees at 11 bases. CDR1 is WSHSY, CDR2 SAAADI, per germline. There are 14 residues in the CDR3. The CDR3 spells CASVGLAGTDTQYF. As DNA, the CDR3 is TGCGCCAGCGTAGGACTAGCGGGCACCGATACGCAGTATTTT.

The chain is built from TRBV14 and TRBJ2-3; the D gene is possibly TRBD2 (6 bases). With 4 bases removed from V and 2 bases from J, the gap between germline ends came to 22 bases. This CDR3 is 18 amino acids long. Germline V gives CDR1 SGHDN, CDR2 FVKESK. CDR3 sequence reads: CASSPQVSGLGITDTQYF. Here the CDR3 DNA reads TGTGCCAGCAGCCCTCAAGTCAGCGGGCTGGGGATCACAGATACGCAGTATTTT.

This clone was found once. CDR3 region: CASSIGGSGTDTQYF. The CDR3, as DNA: TGTGCCAGTAGTATTGGAGGGTCAGGTACAGATACGCAGTATTTT. This chain joins TRBV19 and TRBJ2-3; the D gene is possibly TRBD2 (6 bases). This CDR3 is 15 amino acids long. V was clipped by 3 bases and J by 3 bases, with 13 bases between them. Germline-derived CDR1 and CDR2 are LNHDA and SQIVND (reference sequence).

A few counts support this clone. Additional DNA sequences in this sample encode the identical CDR3. V is TRBV5-8 and J is TRBJ1-5, with TRBD1 matching over 7 bases. The V gene end was trimmed by 4 bases and the J gene end by 0 bases; junction bases not matched to a gene: 4. The germline V gene has CDR1 SGHTS and CDR2 YDEGEE. The CDR3 runs 15 residues. The CDR3 coding sequence is TGTGCCAGCAGCATACAGGGGTATAGCAATCAGCCCCAGCATTTT. Protein sequence: CASSIQGYSNQPQHF. Based on the CDR3 plus reference TRBV5-8 and TRBJ1-5, the full variable domain is EAGVTQSPTHLIKTRGQQATLRCSPISGHTSVYWYQQALGLGLQFLLWYDEGEERNRGNFPPRFSGRQFPNYSSELNVNALELEDSALYLCASSIQGYSNQPQHFGDGTRLSIL.

The chain has TRBV29-1 and TRBJ2-7, with TRBD1 matching over 7 bases. The CDR3 extends over 16 amino acids. From germline, CDR1 is SQVTM and CDR2 ANQGSEA. Unmatched junction bases numbered 14, after V lost 2 bases and J lost 4 bases. The CDR3 region is CSVELVQGGESYEQYF. As DNA, the CDR3 is TGCAGCGTTGAATTAGTTCAAGGGGGCGAGTCGTACGAGCAGTACTTC.

The rearrangement links TRBV6-5 to TRBJ2-7, with 8 bases matching TRBD2. Germline values: CDR1 MNHEY, CDR2 SVGAGI. The CDR3 is made up of 14 amino acids. Trimming cost V 6 bases and J 4 bases; bases outside gene matches: 8. Here the CDR3 reads CASSPQGGRYEQYF. CDR3 nucleotide sequence: TGTGCCAGCAGCCCTCAAGGCGGGAGGTACGAGCAGTACTTC.

This clone was counted a few times. V is TRBV5-4 and J is TRBJ1-1; D unresolved. V was cut by 2 bases and J by 6 bases, with 11 bases left in between. The V gene's germline CDR1 is SGHNT and CDR2 YYREEE (reference sequence). The CDR3 covers 13 residues. The CDR3 bases are TGTGCCAGCAGCTTTCCAGGTGACCCTGAAGCTTTCTTT. As protein: CASSFPGDPEAFF.

The chain couples TRBV14 to TRBJ2-1; 9 nucleotides line up with TRBD1. V was clipped by 2 bases and J by 5 bases; unmatched bases: 7. The V gene's germline CDR1 is SGHDN and CDR2 FVKESK. This CDR3 is built from 16 residues. This chain's CDR3 is CASSQLPGQGDNEQFF. In nucleotides, the CDR3 is TGTGCCAGCAGCCAACTCCCGGGACAGGGAGACAATGAGCAGTTCTTC.

The table lists this clone with a count of one. J is TRBJ2-6 and V is TRBV27, with unresolved D. This CDR3 has 15 amino acids. Per the germline V gene, CDR1 is MNHEY and CDR2 is SMNVEV (reference sequence). Trimming shortened V by 4 bases and J by 0 bases, and 7 bases separated the two germline ends. The CDR3 DNA reads as TGTGCCAGCAGTTCCTGGGACTCTGGGGCCAACGTCCTGACTTTC. This gives the protein CASSSWDSGANVLTF.

V gene TRBV19 combines with J gene TRBJ1-2; D is unclear. Germline-derived CDR1 and CDR2 are LNHDA and SQIVND (reference sequence). V was cut by 5 bases and J by 2 bases, with 9 bases left in between. The CDR3 runs to 13 residues. Here the CDR3 DNA reads TGTGCCAGTAGTTTGGCTCTCAACTATGGCTACACCTTC. The encoded protein is CASSLALNYGYTF.

The chain couples TRBV4-1 to TRBJ1-1; no reliable D call. This CDR3 has 14 residues. Trimming pared 1 base from V and 0 bases from J, leaving 6 bases between. The germline gives CDR1 MGHRA, CDR2 YSYEKL. CDR3 DNA: TGCGCCAGCAGCCAAGGCGGAATGAACACTGAAGCTTTCTTT. It encodes CASSQGGMNTEAFF.

V and J are TRBV2 and TRBJ1-1; D not certain. The V gene lost 10 bases and the J gene lost 0 bases, with 15 bases spanning the gap. There are 14 residues in the CDR3. The germline V gene has CDR1 SNHLY and CDR2 FYNNEI. The CDR3 bases are TGTGCCACCCAAGTCGGGCCCATGAACACTGAAGCTTTCTTT. It is translated as CATQVGPMNTEAFF.

The chain joins TRBV27 to TRBJ2-7; maybe TRBD2 (6 bases). This CDR3 is 14 amino acids long. Between the trimmed V and J ends, which lost 3 bases and 2 bases, there was a span of 11 bases. Germline assignment: CDR1 MNHEY and CDR2 SMNVEV (reference sequence). The CDR3 DNA reads TGTGCCAGCAGTTTCGGAGGGATCGCCTACGAGCAGTACTTC. Encoded protein: CASSFGGIAYEQYF.

The chain is built from TRBV6-5 and TRBJ1-2, with 7 bases that match TRBD1. In germline, CDR1 is MNHEY, CDR2 SVGAGI. Unmatched junction bases numbered 3, after V lost 2 bases and J lost 6 bases. CDR3 size: 13 residues. The CDR3 spells CASSYVTGDGYTF. The CDR3 coding sequence is TGTGCCAGCAGTTACGTTACAGGGGATGGCTACACCTTC.

The chain is built from TRBV2 and TRBJ1-1, with unresolved D. Germline assignment: CDR1 SNHLY and CDR2 FYNNEI. This CDR3 has 11 amino acids. Deletions cut 6 bases from V and 11 bases from J, with 13 bases between. The CDR3 sequence: CASRDSPGAFF. The CDR3 DNA follows: TGTGCCAGCAGAGATAGCCCTGGGGCTTTCTTT.

The chain couples TRBV27 to TRBJ2-1; 8 positions agree with TRBD2. This CDR3 is built from 14 residues. Per germline, CDR1 MNHEY and CDR2 SMNVEV (reference sequence). V shed 3 bases, J shed 7 bases, and the junction held 5 bases outside the gene matches. CDR3 region: CASSLVAGMNEQFF. CDR3 in DNA: TGTGCCAGCAGTTTGGTAGCGGGAATGAATGAGCAGTTCTTC.

This clone was counted a few times. V is TRBV11-1 and J is TRBJ2-2; a possible D gene is TRBD1 (5 bases). Trimming cost V 0 bases and J 7 bases, with 18 bases left between them. Per the germline V gene, CDR1 is SGHAT and CDR2 is FQDESV (reference sequence). This CDR3 has 17 amino acids. Here the CDR3 reads CASSLAVGLPYNGELFF. The CDR3 coding sequence is TGTGCCAGCAGCTTAGCTGTGGGGCTACCGTACAACGGGGAGCTGTTTTTT.

The gene calls are TRBV6-5 and TRBJ2-5; TRBD2 matches 10 bases. Losses at the gene ends were 4 bases for V and 0 bases for J; bases not matched to a gene: 2. CDR3 length: 15 amino acids. Germline V lookup: CDR1 MNHEY, CDR2 SVGAGI. DNA for the CDR3: TGTGCCAGCAGTTCGACTAGCGGGCACCAAGAGACCCAGTACTTC. Residues: CASSSTSGHQETQYF.

This chain joins TRBV7-9 and TRBJ2-5; 7 bases fit TRBD2. V lost 7 bases to trimming and J lost 3 bases; unmatched junction nucleotides: 2. CDR3 length equals 12 residues. In germline, CDR1 is SEHNR, CDR2 FQNEAQ (reference sequence). The CDR3, as DNA: TGTGCCAGCACCCTAGCGGAAGAGACCCAGTACTTC. This codes for CASTLAEETQYF.

The V and J genes are TRBV7-9 and TRBJ2-7; D assignment may be TRBD1 or TRBD2 (6 bases each). V gave up 1 base and J gave up 7 bases, with 20 bases separating them. The CDR3 covers 16 residues. Germline CDR1 SEHNR, CDR2 FQNEAQ (reference sequence). The CDR3 coding sequence is TGTGCCAGCAGCTTAGATCAGGCGGGACACCCTATGGAGCAGTACTTC. Protein product: CASSLDQAGHPMEQYF. Using reference TRBV7-9 and TRBJ2-7 for the parts outside the CDR3, the full variable domain is DTGVSQNPRHKITKRGQNVTFRCDPISEHNRLYWYRQTLGQGPEFLTYFQNEAQLEKSRLLSDRFSAERPKGSFSTLEIQRTEQGDSAMYLCASSLDQAGHPMEQYFGPGTRLTVT.

The table lists this clone with a count of one. J is TRBJ1-1 and V is TRBV5-6; no firm D call. V lost 8 bases, J lost 3 bases, and 17 bases lay in between. The CDR3 covers 14 residues. The germline V gene has CDR1 SGHDT and CDR2 YYEEEE. CDR3 DNA: TGTGCCAGTCGAAATCCCACTGGGGACACTGAAGCTTTCTTT. Its translation: CASRNPTGDTEAFF.

CDR3 sequence: CASSYPGDGYTF. Written as DNA, the CDR3 is TGTGCCAGCAGTTACCCGGGAGATGGCTACACCTTC. This chain uses TRBV6-5 with TRBJ1-2; the D is unclear. Germline CDR1 is MNHEY and CDR2 is SVGAGI. This CDR3 has 12 residues. V lost 2 bases and J 6 bases, leaving 7 bases between the germline ends.

J is TRBJ1-4 and V is TRBV7-2; 7 bases line up with TRBD1. The CDR3 totals 15 residues. V shed 5 bases and J 8 bases; nucleotides not matched to a gene: 11. Germline CDR1 is SGHTA and CDR2 is FQGNSA. DNA for the CDR3: TGTGCCAGCAGCACCAGACAGGGATTGGTCGAAAAACTGTTTTTT. It translates to CASSTRQGLVEKLFF.

The chain carries TRBV9 and TRBJ2-5; 7 positions agree with TRBD1. V dropped 1 base and J dropped 5; count of bases not matched to a gene: 11. The CDR3 sequence is 16 residues long. CDR1 is SGDLS and CDR2 is YYNGEE in the germline V gene. This CDR3 is CASSVRTGRGSETQYF. The CDR3 nucleotides read TGTGCCAGCAGCGTAAGGACAGGTCGAGGATCGGAGACCCAGTACTTC.